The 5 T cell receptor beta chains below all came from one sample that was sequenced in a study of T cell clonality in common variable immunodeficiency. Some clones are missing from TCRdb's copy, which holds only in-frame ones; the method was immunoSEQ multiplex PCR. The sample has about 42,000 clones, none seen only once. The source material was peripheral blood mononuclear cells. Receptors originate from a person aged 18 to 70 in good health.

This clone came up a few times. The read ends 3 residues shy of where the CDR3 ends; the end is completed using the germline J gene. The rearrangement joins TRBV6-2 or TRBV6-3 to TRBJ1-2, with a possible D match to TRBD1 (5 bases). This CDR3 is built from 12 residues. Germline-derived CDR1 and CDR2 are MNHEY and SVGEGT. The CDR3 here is CASSRGSNDYTF. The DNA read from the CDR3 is TGTGCCAGCAGTCGGGGGAGCAATGAC.

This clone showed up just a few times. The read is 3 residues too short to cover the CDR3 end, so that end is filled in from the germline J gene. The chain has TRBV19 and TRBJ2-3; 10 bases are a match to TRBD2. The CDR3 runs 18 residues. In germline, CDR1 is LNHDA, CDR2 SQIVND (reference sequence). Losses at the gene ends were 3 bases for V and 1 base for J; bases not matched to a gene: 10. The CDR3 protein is CASSMPSGRALGTDTQYF. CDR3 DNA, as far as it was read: TGTGCCAGTAGTATGCCCAGCGGGAGGGCCCTCGGCACAGATACG.

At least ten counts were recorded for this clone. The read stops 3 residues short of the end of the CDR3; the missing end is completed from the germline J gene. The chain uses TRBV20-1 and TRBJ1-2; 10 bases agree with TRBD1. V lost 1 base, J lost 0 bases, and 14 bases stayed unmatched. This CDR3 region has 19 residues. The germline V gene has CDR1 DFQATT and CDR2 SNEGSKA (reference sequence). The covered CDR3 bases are TGCAGTGCTAGAGGATCCACGTGGGGGACAGGGGTCGCTAACTATGGC. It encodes CSARGSTWGTGVANYG. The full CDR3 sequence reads CSARGSTWGTGVANYGYTF.

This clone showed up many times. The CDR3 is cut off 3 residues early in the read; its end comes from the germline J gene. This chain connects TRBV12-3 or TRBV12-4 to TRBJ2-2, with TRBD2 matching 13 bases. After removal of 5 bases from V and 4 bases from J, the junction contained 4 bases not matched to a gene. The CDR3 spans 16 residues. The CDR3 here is CASSVLAGGGTGELFF. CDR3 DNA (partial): TGTGCCAGCAGTGTACTAGCGGGAGGGGGCACCGGGGAG.

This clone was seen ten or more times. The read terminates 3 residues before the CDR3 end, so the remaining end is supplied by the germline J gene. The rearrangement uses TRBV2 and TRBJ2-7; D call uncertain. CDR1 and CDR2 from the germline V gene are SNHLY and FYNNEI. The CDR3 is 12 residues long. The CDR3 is CAGAVNSYEQYF. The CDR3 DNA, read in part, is TGTGCAGGCGCGGTCAACTCCTACGAG.